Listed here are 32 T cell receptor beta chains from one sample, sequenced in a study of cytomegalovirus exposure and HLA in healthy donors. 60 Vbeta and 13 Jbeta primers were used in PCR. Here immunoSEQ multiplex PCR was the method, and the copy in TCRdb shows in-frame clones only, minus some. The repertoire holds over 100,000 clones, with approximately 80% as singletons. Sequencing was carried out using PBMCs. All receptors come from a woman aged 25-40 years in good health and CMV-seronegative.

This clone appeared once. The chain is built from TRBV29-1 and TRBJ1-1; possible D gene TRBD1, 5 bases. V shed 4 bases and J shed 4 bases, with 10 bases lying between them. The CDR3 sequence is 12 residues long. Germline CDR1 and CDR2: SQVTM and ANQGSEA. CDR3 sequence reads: CSVVRGSTEAFF. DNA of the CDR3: TGCAGCGTTGTTAGGGGCTCCACTGAAGCTTTCTTT.

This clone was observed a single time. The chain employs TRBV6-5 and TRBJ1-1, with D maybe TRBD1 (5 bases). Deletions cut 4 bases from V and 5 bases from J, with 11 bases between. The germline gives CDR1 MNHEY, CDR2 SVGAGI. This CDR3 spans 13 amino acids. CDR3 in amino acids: CASSSGGITEAFF. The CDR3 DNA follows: TGTGCCAGCAGTTCTGGGGGGATAACTGAAGCTTTCTTT.

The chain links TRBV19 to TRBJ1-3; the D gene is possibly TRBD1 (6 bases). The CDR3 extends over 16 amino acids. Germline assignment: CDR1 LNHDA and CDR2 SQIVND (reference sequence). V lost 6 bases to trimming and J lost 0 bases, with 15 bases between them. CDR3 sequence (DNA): TGTGCCAGTAGCCGACAGGTTTCCCACTCTGGAAACACCATATATTTT. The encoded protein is CASSRQVSHSGNTIYF.

The CDR3, as DNA: TGTGCCAGCAGCAATAAGGGGACAGTACTCGAAGCTTTCTTT. It is translated as CASSNKGTVLEAFF. This chain links TRBV7-3 with TRBJ1-1; 7 positions agree with TRBD1. The CDR3 sequence is 14 residues long. The ends lost 5 bases at V and 8 bases at J; junction bases unmatched: 11. The V gene's germline CDR1 is SGHTA and CDR2 FQGTGA. Based on the CDR3 plus reference TRBV7-3 and TRBJ1-1, the full variable domain is GAGVSQTPSNKVTEKGKYVELRCDPISGHTALYWYRQSLGQGPEFLIYFQGTGAADDSGLPNDRFFAVRPEGSVSTLKIQRTERGDSAVYLCASSNKGTVLEAFFGQGTRLTVV.

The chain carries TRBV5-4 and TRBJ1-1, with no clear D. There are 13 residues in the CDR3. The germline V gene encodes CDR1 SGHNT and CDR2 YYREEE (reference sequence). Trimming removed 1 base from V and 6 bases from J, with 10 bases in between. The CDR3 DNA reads TGTGCCAGCAGCTTGTCCAGCGGCGCTGAAGCTTTCTTT. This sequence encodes CASSLSSGAEAFF.

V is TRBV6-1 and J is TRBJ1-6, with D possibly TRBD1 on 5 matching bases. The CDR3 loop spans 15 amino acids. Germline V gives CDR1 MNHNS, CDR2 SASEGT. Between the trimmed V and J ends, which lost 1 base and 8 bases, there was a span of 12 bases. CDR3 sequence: CASSEGDFFDSPLHF. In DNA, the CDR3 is TGTGCCAGCAGTGAAGGGGACTTTTTTGATTCACCCCTCCACTTT.

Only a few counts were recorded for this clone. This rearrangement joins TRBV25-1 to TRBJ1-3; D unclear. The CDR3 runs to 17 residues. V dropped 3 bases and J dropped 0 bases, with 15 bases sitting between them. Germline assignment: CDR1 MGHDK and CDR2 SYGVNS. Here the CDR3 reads CASSDNGGMSSGNTIYF. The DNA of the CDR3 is TGTGCCAGCAGTGACAATGGAGGGATGAGCTCTGGAAACACCATATATTTT.

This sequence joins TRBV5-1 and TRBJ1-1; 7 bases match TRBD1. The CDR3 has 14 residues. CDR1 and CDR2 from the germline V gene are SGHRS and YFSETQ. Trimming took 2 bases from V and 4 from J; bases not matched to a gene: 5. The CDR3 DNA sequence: TGCGCCAGCAGCTTAGACCAGGGGGGCACTGAAGCTTTCTTT. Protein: CASSLDQGGTEAFF.

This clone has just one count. CDR3 residues: CASSQLTGGSGYTF. In DNA form, the CDR3 reads TGTGCCAGCAGCCAACTAACAGGGGGCTCTGGCTACACCTTC. The chain joins TRBV4-2 to TRBJ1-2, with TRBD1 identical over 9 bases. Germline CDR1 and CDR2: LGHNA and YNFKEQ. This CDR3 has 14 residues. The V gene end was trimmed by 2 bases and the J gene end by 7 bases; junction bases not matched to a gene: 5.

The CDR3, as DNA: TGTGCCAGCGGCGGGAAGGGCCTACAGGCCGGGGAGCTGTTTTTT. As protein: CASGGKGLQAGELFF. The chain recombines TRBV7-6 with TRBJ2-2, with D perhaps TRBD2 (6 bases). This CDR3 has 15 amino acids. Germline V CDR1 and CDR2: SGHVS, FNYEAQ. Trimming pared 8 bases from V and 6 bases from J, leaving 19 bases between.

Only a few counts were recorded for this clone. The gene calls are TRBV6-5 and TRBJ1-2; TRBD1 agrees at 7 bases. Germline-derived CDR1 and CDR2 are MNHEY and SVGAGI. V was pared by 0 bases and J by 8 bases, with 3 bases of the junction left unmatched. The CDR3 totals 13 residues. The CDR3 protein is CASSYSRQGGYTF. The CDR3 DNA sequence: TGTGCCAGCAGTTACTCAAGACAGGGCGGCTACACCTTC.

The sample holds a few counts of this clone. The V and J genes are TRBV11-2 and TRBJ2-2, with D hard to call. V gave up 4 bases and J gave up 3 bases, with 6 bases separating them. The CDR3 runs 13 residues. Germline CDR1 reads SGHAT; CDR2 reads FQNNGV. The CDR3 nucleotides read TGTGCCAGCAGCTCTATTTACACCGGGGAGCTGTTTTTT. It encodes CASSSIYTGELFF. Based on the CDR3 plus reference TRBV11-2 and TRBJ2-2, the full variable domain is EAGVAQSPRYKIIEKRQSVAFWCNPISGHATLYWYQQILGQGPKLLIQFQNNGVVDDSQLPKDRFSAERLKGVDSTLKIQPAKLEDSAVYLCASSSIYTGELFFGEGSRLTVL.

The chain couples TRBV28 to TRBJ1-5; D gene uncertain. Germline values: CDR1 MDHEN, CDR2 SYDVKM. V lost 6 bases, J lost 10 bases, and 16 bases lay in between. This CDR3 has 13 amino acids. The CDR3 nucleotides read TGTGCCAGCAGCCTCGCACAGCAGCATCCCCAGCATTTT. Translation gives CASSLAQQHPQHF.

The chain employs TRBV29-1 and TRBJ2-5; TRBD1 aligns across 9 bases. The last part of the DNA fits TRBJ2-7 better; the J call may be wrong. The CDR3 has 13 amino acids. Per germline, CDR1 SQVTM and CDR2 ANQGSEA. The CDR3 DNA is TGCAGCGTTGAACGGACAGGGGACTACGAGCAGTACTTC. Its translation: CSVERTGDYEQYF.

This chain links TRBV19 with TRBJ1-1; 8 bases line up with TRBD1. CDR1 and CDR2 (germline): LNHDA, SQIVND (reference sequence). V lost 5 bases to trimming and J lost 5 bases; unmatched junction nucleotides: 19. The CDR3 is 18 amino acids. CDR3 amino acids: CASSLRGQGRGSHTEAFF. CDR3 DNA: TGTGCCAGTAGTCTCCGCGGACAGGGACGAGGCTCCCATACTGAAGCTTTCTTT. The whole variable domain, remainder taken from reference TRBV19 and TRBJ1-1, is DGGITQSPKYLFRKEGQNVTLSCEQNLNHDAMYWYRQDPGQGLRLIYYSQIVNDFQKGDIAEGYSVSREKKESFPLTVTSAQKNPTAFYLCASSLRGQGRGSHTEAFFGQGTRLTVV.

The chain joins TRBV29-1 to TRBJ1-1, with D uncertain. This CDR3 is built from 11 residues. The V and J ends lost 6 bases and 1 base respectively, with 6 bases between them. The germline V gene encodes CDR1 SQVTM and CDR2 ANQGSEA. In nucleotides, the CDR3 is TGCAGCGTCTTAAAGAACACTGAAGCTTTCTTT. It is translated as CSVLKNTEAFF.

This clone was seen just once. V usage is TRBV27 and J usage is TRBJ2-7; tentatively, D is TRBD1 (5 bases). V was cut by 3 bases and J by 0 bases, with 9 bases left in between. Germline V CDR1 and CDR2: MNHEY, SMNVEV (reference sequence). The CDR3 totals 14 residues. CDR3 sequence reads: CASSLQGSSYEQYF. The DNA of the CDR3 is TGTGCCAGCAGTTTGCAGGGAAGCTCCTACGAGCAGTACTTC.

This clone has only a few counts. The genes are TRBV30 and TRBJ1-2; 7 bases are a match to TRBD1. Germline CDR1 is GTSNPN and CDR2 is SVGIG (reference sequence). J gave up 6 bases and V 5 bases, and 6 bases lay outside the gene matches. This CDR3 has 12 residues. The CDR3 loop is CAWDQQGNGYTF. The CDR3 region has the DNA TGTGCCTGGGACCAACAGGGGAATGGCTACACCTTC.

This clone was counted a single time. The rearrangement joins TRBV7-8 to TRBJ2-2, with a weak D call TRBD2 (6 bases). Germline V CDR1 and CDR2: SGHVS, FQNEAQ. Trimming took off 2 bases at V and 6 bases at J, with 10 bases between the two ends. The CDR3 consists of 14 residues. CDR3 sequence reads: CASSLPGEAGELFF. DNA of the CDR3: TGTGCCAGCAGCTTACCGGGGGAGGCCGGGGAGCTGTTTTTT. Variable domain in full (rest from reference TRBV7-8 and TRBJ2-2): GAGVSQSPRYKVAKRGQDVALRCDPISGHVSLFWYQQALGQGPEFLTYFQNEAQLDKSGLPSDRFFAERPEGSVSTLKIQRTQQEDSAVYLCASSLPGEAGELFFGEGSRLTVL.

CDR3 bases: TGTGCCAGCAGCCAAGACGAGGGTCTCCGTTCTGAGCAGTTCTTC. Translating gives CASSQDEGLRSEQFF. V is TRBV4-2 and J is TRBJ2-1; D is perhaps TRBD2 (5 bases). Germline CDR1 LGHNA, CDR2 YNFKEQ. V lost 0 bases and J lost 9, with 15 bases in between. This CDR3 has 15 residues.

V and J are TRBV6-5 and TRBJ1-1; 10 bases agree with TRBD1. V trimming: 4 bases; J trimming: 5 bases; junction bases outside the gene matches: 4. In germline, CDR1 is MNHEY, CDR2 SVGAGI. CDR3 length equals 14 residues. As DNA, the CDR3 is TGTGCCAGCAGTTCGGGACAGGGGAGTACTGAAGCTTTCTTT. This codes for CASSSGQGSTEAFF.

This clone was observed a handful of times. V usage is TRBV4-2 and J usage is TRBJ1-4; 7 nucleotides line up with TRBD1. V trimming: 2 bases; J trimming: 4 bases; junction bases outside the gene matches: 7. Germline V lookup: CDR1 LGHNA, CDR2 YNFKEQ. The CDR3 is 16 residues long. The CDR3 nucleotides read TGTGCCAGCAGCCAAATGGGTGGGACAGTTAATGAAAAACTGTTTTTT. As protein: CASSQMGGTVNEKLFF.

CDR3 loop: CASSEQGRLGYGYTF. The CDR3, as DNA: TGTGCCAGCAGTGAACAGGGGCGATTAGGCTATGGCTACACCTTC. This chain connects TRBV6-1 to TRBJ1-2; D is possibly TRBD1 (6 bases). V lost 2 bases, J lost 4 bases, and 14 bases lay in between. The CDR3 runs to 15 residues. Germline CDR1 and CDR2: MNHNS and SASEGT.

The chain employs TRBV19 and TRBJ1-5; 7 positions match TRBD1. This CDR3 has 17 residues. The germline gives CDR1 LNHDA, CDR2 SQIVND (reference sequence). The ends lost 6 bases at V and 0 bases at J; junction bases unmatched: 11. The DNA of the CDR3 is TGTGCCAGTAGCCCTGGTTGGACAGGCCCTAGCAATCAGCCCCAGCATTTT. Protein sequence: CASSPGWTGPSNQPQHF.

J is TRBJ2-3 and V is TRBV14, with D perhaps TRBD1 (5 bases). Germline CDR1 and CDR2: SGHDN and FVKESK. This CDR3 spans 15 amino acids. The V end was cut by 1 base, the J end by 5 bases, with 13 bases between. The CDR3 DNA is TGTGCCAGCAGCCAAGTGGGCCAGGGCCAAGATACGCAGTATTTT. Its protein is CASSQVGQGQDTQYF.

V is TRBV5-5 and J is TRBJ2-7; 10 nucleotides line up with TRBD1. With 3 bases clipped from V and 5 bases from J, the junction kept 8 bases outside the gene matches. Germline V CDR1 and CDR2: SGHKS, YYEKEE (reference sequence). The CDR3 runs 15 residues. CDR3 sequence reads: CASSSWDRGNHEQYF. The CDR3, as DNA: TGTGCCAGCAGCTCCTGGGACAGGGGTAACCACGAGCAGTACTTC.

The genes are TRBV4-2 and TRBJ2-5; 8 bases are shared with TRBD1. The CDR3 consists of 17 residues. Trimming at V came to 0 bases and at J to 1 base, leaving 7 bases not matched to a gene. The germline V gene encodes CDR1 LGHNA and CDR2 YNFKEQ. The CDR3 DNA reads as TGTGCCAGCAGCCAAGATCTTGACAGGGGCTTCCAAGAGACCCAGTACTTC. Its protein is CASSQDLDRGFQETQYF.

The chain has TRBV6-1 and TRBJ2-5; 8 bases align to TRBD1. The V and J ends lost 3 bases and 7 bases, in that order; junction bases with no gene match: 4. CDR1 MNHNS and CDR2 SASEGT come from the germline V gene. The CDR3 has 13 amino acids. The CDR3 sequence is CASSDRGLGTQYF. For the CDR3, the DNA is TGTGCCAGCAGTGACAGGGGGCTTGGGACCCAGTACTTC.

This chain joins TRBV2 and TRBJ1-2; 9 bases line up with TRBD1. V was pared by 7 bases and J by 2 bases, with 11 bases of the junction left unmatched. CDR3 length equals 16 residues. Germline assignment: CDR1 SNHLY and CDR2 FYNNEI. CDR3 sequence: CASTVGGTGSNYGYTF. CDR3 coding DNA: TGTGCCAGCACCGTGGGGGGGACAGGGTCCAACTATGGCTACACCTTC.

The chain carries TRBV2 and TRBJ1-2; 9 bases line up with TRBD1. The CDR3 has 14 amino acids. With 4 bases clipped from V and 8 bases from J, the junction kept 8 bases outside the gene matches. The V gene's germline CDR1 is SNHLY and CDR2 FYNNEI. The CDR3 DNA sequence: TGTGCCAGCAGTGGGGCCGGGACAGGGAGAGGCTACACCTTC. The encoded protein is CASSGAGTGRGYTF.

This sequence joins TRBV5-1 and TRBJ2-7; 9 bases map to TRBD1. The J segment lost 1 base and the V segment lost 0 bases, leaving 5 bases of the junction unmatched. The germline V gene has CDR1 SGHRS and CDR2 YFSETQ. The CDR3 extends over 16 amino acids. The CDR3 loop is CASSLGGQGNSYEQYF. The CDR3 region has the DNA TGCGCCAGCAGCTTGGGGGGACAGGGTAATTCCTACGAGCAGTACTTC.

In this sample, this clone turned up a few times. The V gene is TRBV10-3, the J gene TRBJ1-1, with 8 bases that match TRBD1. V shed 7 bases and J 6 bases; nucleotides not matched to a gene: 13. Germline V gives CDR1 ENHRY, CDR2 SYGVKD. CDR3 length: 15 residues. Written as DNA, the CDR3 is TGTGCCATCAAGGTAAACCTGGACAGGGAGCCTGAAGCTTTCTTT. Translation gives CAIKVNLDREPEAFF.